This TCR beta chain comes out of a study of blood T cells in healthy people across ages. Study details: Researchers report that template switching captured about one barcoded beta molecule per two T cells.

Trimming cost V 5 bases and J 0 bases; bases outside gene matches: 9. The CDR3 loop spans 17 amino acids. The germline V gene encodes CDR1 DFQATT and CDR2 SNEGSKA (reference sequence). Combining a sample-barcoded 5' primer with a J-beta primer mix, a second PCR ran for roughly 7 to 12 cycles. Each cDNA was tagged by a template-switch adaptor containing 12 random nucleotides. TCRdb recomputed calls from the 5' RACE reads with MiXCR, one row per CDR3 protein. The sample has some 1.1 million distinct CDR3 sequences; roughly two fifths are singletons. This chain joins TRBV20-1 and TRBJ2-4; 11 bases fit TRBD2. Sequencing was done on a sample of blood. This receptor was taken from a man in his late teens or twenties in good health. The CDR3 region has the DNA TGCAGTGCTGGCCTAGCGGGGGGCGACCTAGCCAAAAACATTCAGTACTTC. Amino acid sequence: CSAGLAGGDLAKNIQYF.